What follows is one TCR beta chain and its context. The data belong to a study of blood T cell repertoires in COVID-19. Here immunoSEQ multiplex PCR was the method, and the copy in TCRdb shows in-frame clones only, minus some. The sample contains 100,000 or so clones, about 87% of which appear only once. Material for sequencing was peripheral blood. The receptor was derived from a woman in her 30s with acute or convalescent COVID-19.

The CDR3, as DNA: TGTGCCAGCAGTTTTACAGGGGGACGCACAGATACGCAGTATTTT. This translates into CASSFTGGRTDTQYF. This chain joins TRBV6-5 and TRBJ2-3; 8 bases align to TRBD1. V shed 4 bases and J 1 base; nucleotides not matched to a gene: 4. The CDR3 is made up of 15 amino acids. The V gene's germline CDR1 is MNHEY and CDR2 SVGAGI.